These 4 T cell receptor beta chains originate from one sample sequenced in a study of blood T cell repertoires in COVID-19. Method: immunoSEQ multiplex PCR; TCRdb's copy keeps in-frame clones and lacks some. The repertoire holds some 50,000 clones, approximately 85% seen once, with 15% to 19% in the top ten. Source material: peripheral blood. Receptors were obtained from a human donor in a cohort sampled during active COVID-19. The donor label of this sample is uncertain.

The chain carries TRBV5-6 and TRBJ1-2, with 8 bases matching TRBD1. There are 15 residues in the CDR3. Germline assignment: CDR1 SGHDT and CDR2 YYEEEE. V dropped 3 bases and J dropped 2; count of bases not matched to a gene: 6. The CDR3 DNA sequence: TGTGCCAGCAGCTCGCAGGGGGCGGAAAACTATGGCTACACCTTC. Its translation: CASSSQGAENYGYTF. Combining the CDR3 with reference TRBV5-6 and TRBJ1-2 gives the whole variable domain DAGVTQSPTHLIKTRGQQVTLRCSPKSGHDTVSWYQQALGQGPQFIFQYYEEEERQRGNFPDRFSGHQFPNYSSELNVNALLLGDSALYLCASSSQGAENYGYTFGSGTRLTVV.

This chain joins TRBV4-1 and TRBJ2-2; D is unclear. CDR3 size: 15 residues. CDR1 MGHRA and CDR2 YSYEKL come from the germline V gene. Trimming left V 0 bases short and J 1 base short, with 6 bases between. The CDR3 sequence: CASSQENQNTGELFF. The CDR3 DNA reads as TGCGCCAGCAGCCAAGAAAATCAGAACACCGGGGAGCTGTTTTTT.

The chain links TRBV5-4 to TRBJ2-7; 7 nucleotides agree with TRBD2. In germline, CDR1 is SGHNT, CDR2 YYREEE (reference sequence). This CDR3 is 14 amino acids long. The V and J ends lost 4 bases and 4 bases, in that order; junction bases with no gene match: 8. In DNA form, the CDR3 reads TGTGCCAGCAGCGGCGGACTAGTCGGGTACGAGCAGTACTTC. It translates to CASSGGLVGYEQYF.

The chain employs TRBV6-1 and TRBJ2-7; D uncertain. The CDR3 runs 13 residues. Germline V gene lookup returns CDR1 MNHNS and CDR2 SASEGT. Trimming cost V 0 bases and J 2 bases, with 5 bases left between them. CDR3 sequence reads: CASSEAPAYEQYF. Written as DNA, the CDR3 is TGTGCCAGCAGTGAAGCCCCAGCCTACGAGCAGTACTTC.